Listed below are T cell receptor beta chains from one sample, sequenced in a study of response to subunit inactivated influenza vaccine. TCRdb ran MiXCR on the RT-PCR reads and lists one entry per CDR3 protein. Of approximately 680,000 distinct CDR3 sequences in the sample, around 16% were seen once. Specimen: PBMCs from blood, collected roughly 13 days after vaccination. These receptor sequences come from a man aged 50-60 years who received an inactivated influenza vaccine. Both conserved end residues are part of each CDR3. D genes are given only for firm matches. The size field is filled for only some rows; it gives once, few, many or a size class.

cdr3_nt,cdr3_aa,d_call,clone_size,j_call,v_call,cdr3_length
TGCAGCGTGGAACAGGGGGCAGGGACCCAGTACTTC,CSVEQGAGTQYF,TRBD1,NA,TRBJ2-5,TRBV29-1,12
TGTGCCAGCTCACCACCGGGTTTCCAAGAGACCCAGTACTTC,CASSPPGFQETQYF,NA,NA,TRBJ2-5,TRBV18,14
TGTGCCAGCAGGATCAGCAATCAGCCCCAGCATTTT,CASRISNQPQHF,NA,NA,TRBJ1-5,TRBV12-3/TRBV12-4,12
TGCAGTGCCTGGGGACTAGCGGGGGCCTACGAGCAGTACTTC,CSAWGLAGAYEQYF,TRBD2,few,TRBJ2-7,TRBV20-1,14
TGTGCCAGCAGCCTCTCGCAGACTAGCACGCAGTATTTT,CASSLSQTSTQYF,TRBD2,few,TRBJ2-3,TRBV14,13
TGTGCCAGCAGCCTGAGGGGGGGCGGTCGGAACACTGAAGCTTTCTTT,CASSLRGGGRNTEAFF,NA,few,TRBJ1-1,TRBV7-6,16
TGTGCCACCACAGGGAATCGAGGCTACACCTTC,CATTGNRGYTF,NA,NA,TRBJ1-2,TRBV3-1,11
TGTGCCAGCAGTGATTGGGGGTTCAACTATGGCTACACCTTC,CASSDWGFNYGYTF,NA,NA,TRBJ1-2,TRBV6-1,14
TGCAGCGTCAAAACCTACAGGGTCGCGGGAAACACCATATATTTT,CSVKTYRVAGNTIYF,NA,many,TRBJ1-3,TRBV29-1,15
TGTGCCTGGAGTCCGCAGGCGGGAATGGGAACTAATGAAAAACTGTTTTTT,CAWSPQAGMGTNEKLFF,NA,NA,TRBJ1-4,TRBV30,17
TGTGCCAGCTATGGACAGTATAACTACACCTTC,CASYGQYNYTF,NA,NA,TRBJ1-2,TRBV12-3/TRBV12-4,11
TGCAGTGCTCAGCGTTCAGATACGCAGTATTTT,CSAQRSDTQYF,NA,many,TRBJ2-3,TRBV20-1,11
TGCGCCAGCAGCTTGGGGGACAGTAGCAATCAGCCCCAGCATTTT,CASSLGDSSNQPQHF,TRBD1,NA,TRBJ1-5,TRBV5-1,15
TGTGCCAGCAGCGGGACAGGGGATAGCTACACCTTC,CASSGTGDSYTF,TRBD1,NA,TRBJ1-2,TRBV9,12
TGTGCCAGCAGCCAAGTAAACAACTACAATGAGCAGTTCTTC,CASSQVNNYNEQFF,NA,NA,TRBJ2-1,TRBV3-1,14
TGTGCCAGCAGCGCGGACCACACCGGGGAGCTGTTTTTT,CASSADHTGELFF,NA,few,TRBJ2-2,TRBV2,13